The 14 T cell receptor beta chains presented below share a single source sample, sequenced in a study of blood T cells in healthy people across ages. A second PCR, run for about 7 to 11 cycles, used a sample-barcoded 5' primer plus a J-beta primer mix. MiXCR, applied by TCRdb to the 5' RACE reads, yields one record per CDR3 protein. The sample has around 1,600,000 distinct CDR3 sequences; 35% to 45% are singletons. Source material: blood. Every receptor here comes from a woman aged 18-29 years in good health.

This clonotype has just a few counts. The V and J genes are TRBV25-1 and TRBJ1-2; no definite D call. CDR3 length equals 12 residues. From germline, CDR1 is MGHDK and CDR2 SYGVNS. Deletions cut 8 bases from V and 4 bases from J, with 11 bases between. The CDR3, as DNA: TGTGCCAGCCGAGCGTACGGCTATGGCTACACCTTC. It specifies CASRAYGYGYTF.

This chain links TRBV15 with TRBJ1-2; D gene uncertain. Germline loops: CDR1 LNHNV, CDR2 YYDKDF (reference sequence). V lost 1 base and J 4 bases, leaving 10 bases between the germline ends. CDR3 length: 14 residues. The CDR3 DNA reads as TGTGCCACCAGCAGAGCTACTGTCCGCTATGGCTACACCTTC. This sequence encodes CATSRATVRYGYTF.

The chain combines TRBV29-1 with TRBJ1-1; possibly TRBD1 for D (5 bases). Deletions cut 7 bases from V and 8 bases from J, with 14 bases between. There are 11 residues in the CDR3. Germline CDR1 is SQVTM and CDR2 is ANQGSEA. CDR3 sequence reads: CSAISGPEAFF. DNA of the CDR3: TGCAGCGCCATATCGGGACCAGAAGCTTTCTTT. Full variable domain (rest looked up from reference TRBV29-1 and TRBJ1-1): SAVISQKPSRDICQRGTSLTIQCQVDSQVTMMFWYRQQPGQSLTLIATANQGSEATYESGFVIDKFPISRPNLTFSTLTVSNMSPEDSSIYLCSAISGPEAFFGQGTRLTVV.

This clonotype was observed a few times. This chain connects TRBV11-3 to TRBJ2-1; D remains ambiguous. V lost 4 bases to trimming and J lost 4 bases, with 11 bases between them. The CDR3 spans 14 residues. Germline CDR1 reads SGHNT; CDR2 reads YENEEA. This CDR3 is CASSYALGYNEQFF. The CDR3 DNA is TGTGCCAGCAGCTATGCCCTAGGGTACAATGAGCAGTTCTTC.

J is TRBJ2-1 and V is TRBV4-1; 7 bases fit TRBD1. The V segment lost 3 bases and the J segment 9 bases; nucleotides outside the gene matches: 14. Per germline, CDR1 MGHRA and CDR2 YSYEKL. This CDR3 spans 16 amino acids. CDR3 nucleotides: TGCGCCAGCAGCCACCAAGGACGAGCAAGGGGGCCTGAGCAGTTCTTC. Amino acids: CASSHQGRARGPEQFF.

The chain combines TRBV7-2 with TRBJ1-2, with D possibly TRBD1 on 6 matching bases. This CDR3 has 14 residues. The V gene's germline CDR1 is SGHTA and CDR2 FQGNSA. V lost 5 bases and J 4 bases, leaving 14 bases between the germline ends. CDR3 residues: CASSPYREGYGYTF. The CDR3 DNA reads TGTGCCAGCAGCCCCTACAGGGAAGGCTATGGCTACACCTTC.

The rearrangement joins TRBV5-1 to TRBJ2-1; the D gene is possibly TRBD2 (5 bases). The V and J ends lost 5 bases and 0 bases respectively, with 12 bases between them. CDR1 is SGHRS, CDR2 YFSETQ, per germline. CDR3 length: 15 residues. CDR3 in DNA: TGCGCCAGCAGGTGGATAGCGAACTCCTACAATGAGCAGTTCTTC. Protein product: CASRWIANSYNEQFF.

This clonotype was recorded only once. The rearrangement joins TRBV3-1 to TRBJ2-2, with 7 bases that match TRBD2. This CDR3 region has 18 residues. J gave up 1 base and V 9 bases, and 17 bases lay outside the gene matches. Germline V gene sequence: CDR1 LGHDT, CDR2 YNNKEL (reference sequence). CDR3 region: CARSLRGTASGNTGELFF. The CDR3 nucleotides read TGTGCCAGGTCCTTACGGGGAACGGCTAGCGGGAACACCGGGGAGCTGTTTTTT. Combining the CDR3 with reference TRBV3-1 and TRBJ2-2 gives the whole variable domain DTAVSQTPKYLVTQMGNDKSIKCEQNLGHDTMYWYKQDSKKFLKIMFSYNNKELIINETVPNRFSPKSPDKAHLNLHINSLELGDSAVYFCARSLRGTASGNTGELFFGEGSRLTVL.

This sequence joins TRBV5-1 and TRBJ2-3, with 12 positions matching TRBD2. V lost 2 bases and J lost 2; bases outside the gene matches: 9. Germline V gives CDR1 SGHRS, CDR2 YFSETQ. The CDR3 totals 18 residues. The CDR3 spells CASSLLAGGRSNTDTQYF. The CDR3 DNA follows: TGCGCCAGCAGCTTACTAGCGGGGGGAAGATCAAACACAGATACGCAGTATTTT.

This clonotype was recorded at least ten times. The chain combines TRBV15 with TRBJ2-1, with D tentatively TRBD2 (5 bases). CDR1 and CDR2 from the germline V gene are LNHNV and YYDKDF (reference sequence). Trimming cost V 6 bases and J 3 bases, with 18 bases left between them. CDR3 length equals 16 residues. This chain's CDR3 is CATRRDSHPNYNEQFF. CDR3 bases: TGTGCCACCAGACGGGATTCTCACCCTAACTACAATGAGCAGTTCTTC.

This clonotype showed up just a few times. The chain carries TRBV9 and TRBJ2-1; TRBD2 matches 7 bases. The J call may be wrong; the DNA end is better matched by TRBJ2-7. CDR3 length: 16 amino acids. Germline values: CDR1 SGDLS, CDR2 YYNGEE. In nucleotides, the CDR3 is TGTGCCAGCAGCGCTGCGAGCGGGAATGGCTACAATGAGCAGTACTTC. Translation gives CASSAASGNGYNEQYF.

In its sample, this clonotype was seen a few times. The chain has TRBV27 and TRBJ2-2; D unresolved. The ends were cut back, 5 bases at V and 0 bases at J, with 7 bases in the middle. This CDR3 region has 14 residues. Per the germline V gene, CDR1 is MNHEY and CDR2 is SMNVEV (reference sequence). CDR3 sequence reads: CASSARPNTGELFF. Here the CDR3 DNA reads TGTGCCAGCAGTGCGCGTCCGAACACCGGGGAGCTGTTTTTT.

V and J are TRBV6-2 or TRBV6-3 and TRBJ1-5; no definite D call. The V end lost 8 bases, the J end lost 6 bases, and 5 bases lay between the germline ends. Germline V gene lookup returns CDR1 MNHEY and CDR2 SVGEGT. This CDR3 is built from 10 residues. The CDR3 loop is CASPIQPQHF. The CDR3 DNA is TGTGCCAGCCCGATTCAGCCCCAGCATTTT.

The V gene is TRBV15, the J gene TRBJ1-2, with D perhaps matching TRBD1 (6 bases). Trimming took 4 bases from V and 1 from J, leaving 10 bases between them. The CDR3 extends over 14 amino acids. Germline V lookup: CDR1 LNHNV, CDR2 YYDKDF (reference sequence). In DNA, the CDR3 is TGTGCCACCAGCACTGGGGGCAATAACTATGGCTACACCTTC. This translates into CATSTGGNNYGYTF.